This T cell receptor (beta chain) was sequenced in a study of blood T cell repertoires in COVID-19. For the study at large: The United States, Italy and Spain were the sources of the acute and convalescent COVID-19 samples.

TCRdb's copy holds only in-frame clones and misses some; the assay was immunoSEQ multiplex PCR. Here the sample spans some 250,000 clones, approximately 84% being singletons. V was clipped by 5 bases and J by 0 bases; unmatched bases: 12. Germline V gene sequence: CDR1 LNHNV, CDR2 YYDKDF (reference sequence). The CDR3 consists of 18 residues. The TCR sequence derives from a man aged 45-60 years with active or convalescent COVID-19. The chain links TRBV15 to TRBJ1-4; TRBD1 matches 7 bases. Sequenced sample: peripheral blood. The CDR3 DNA reads TGTGCCACCAGCTCACCCCAGGGGGAGAGGGCAACTAATGAAAAACTGTTTTTT. As protein: CATSSPQGERATNEKLFF. The whole variable domain, remainder taken from reference TRBV15 and TRBJ1-4, is DAMVIQNPRYQVTQFGKPVTLSCSQTLNHNVMYWYQQKSSQAPKLLFHYYDKDFNNEADTPDNFQSRRPNTSFCFLDIRSPGLGDTAMYLCATSSPQGERATNEKLFFGSGTQLSVL.